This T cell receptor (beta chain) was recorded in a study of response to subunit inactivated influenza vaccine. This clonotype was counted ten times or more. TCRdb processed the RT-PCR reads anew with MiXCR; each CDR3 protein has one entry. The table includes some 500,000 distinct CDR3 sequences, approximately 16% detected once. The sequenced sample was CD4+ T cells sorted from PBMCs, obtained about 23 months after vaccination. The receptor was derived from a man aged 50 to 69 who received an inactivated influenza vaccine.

CDR3 coding DNA: TGTGCCAGCAGCTTAGGGACTAGCGGTATGAAGACCCAGTACTTC. Translating gives CASSLGTSGMKTQYF. The gene calls are TRBV7-2 and TRBJ2-5, with 10 positions matching TRBD2. CDR1 is SGHTA and CDR2 is FQGNSA in the germline V gene. This CDR3 contains 15 residues. V lost 1 base, J lost 6 bases, and 5 bases stayed unmatched.